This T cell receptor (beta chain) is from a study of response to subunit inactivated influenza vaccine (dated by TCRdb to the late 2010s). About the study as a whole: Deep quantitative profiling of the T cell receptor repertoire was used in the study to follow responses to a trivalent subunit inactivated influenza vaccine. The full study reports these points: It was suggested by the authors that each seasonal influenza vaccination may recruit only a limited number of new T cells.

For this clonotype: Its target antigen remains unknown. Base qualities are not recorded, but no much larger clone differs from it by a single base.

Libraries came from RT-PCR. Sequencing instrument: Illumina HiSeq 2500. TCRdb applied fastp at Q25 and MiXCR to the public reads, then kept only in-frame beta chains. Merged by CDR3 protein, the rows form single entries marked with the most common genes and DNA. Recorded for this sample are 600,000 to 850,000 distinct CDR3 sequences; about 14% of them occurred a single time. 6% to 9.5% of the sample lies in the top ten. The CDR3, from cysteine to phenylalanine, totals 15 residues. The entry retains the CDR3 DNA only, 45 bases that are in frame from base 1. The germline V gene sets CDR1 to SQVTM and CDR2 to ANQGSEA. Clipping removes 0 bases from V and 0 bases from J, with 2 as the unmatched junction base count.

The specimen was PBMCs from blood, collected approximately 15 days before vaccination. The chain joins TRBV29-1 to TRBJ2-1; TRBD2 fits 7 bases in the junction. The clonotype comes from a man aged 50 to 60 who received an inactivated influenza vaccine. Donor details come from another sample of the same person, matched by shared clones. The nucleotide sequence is TGCAGCGTTGAAGAGCGGGAGAGCTCCTACAATGAGCAGTTCTTC. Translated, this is CSVEERESSYNEQFF.